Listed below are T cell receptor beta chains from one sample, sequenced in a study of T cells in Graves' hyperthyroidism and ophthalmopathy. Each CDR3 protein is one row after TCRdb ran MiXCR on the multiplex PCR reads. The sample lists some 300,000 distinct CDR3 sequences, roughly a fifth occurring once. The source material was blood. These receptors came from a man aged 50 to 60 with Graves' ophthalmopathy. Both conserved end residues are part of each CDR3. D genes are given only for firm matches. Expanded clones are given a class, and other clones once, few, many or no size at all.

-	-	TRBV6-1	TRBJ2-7	CASQSTYEQYF	TGTGCCAGCCAAAGTACCTACGAGCAGTACTTC
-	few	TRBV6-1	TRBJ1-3	CASSEGTGSTIYF	TGTGCCAGCAGTGAAGGTACTGGAAGCACCATATATTTT
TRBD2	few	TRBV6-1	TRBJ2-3	CASSPRAGSPTDTQYF	TGTGCCAGCAGCCCAAGAGCGGGAAGCCCCACAGATACGCAGTATTTT
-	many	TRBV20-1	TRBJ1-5	CSAREPGMDQPQHF	TGCAGTGCTAGAGAGCCAGGAATGGATCAGCCCCAGCATTTT
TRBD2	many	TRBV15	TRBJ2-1	CATSRGLAGDRSEQFF	TGTGCCACCAGCAGAGGTCTAGCGGGAGACAGGAGTGAGCAGTTCTTC
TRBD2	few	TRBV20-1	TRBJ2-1	CSASPLGTSGRYEQFF	TGCAGTGCTAGTCCTCTGGGGACTAGCGGGAGGTATGAGCAGTTCTTC
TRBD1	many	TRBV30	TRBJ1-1	CAWGWTGGRTEAFF	TGTGCCTGGGGGTGGACAGGGGGGAGAACTGAAGCTTTCTTT
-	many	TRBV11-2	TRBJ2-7	CASSLGTNTEQYF	TGTGCCAGCAGCTTAGGGACAAATACCGAGCAGTACTTC
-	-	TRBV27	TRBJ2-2	CASSLRSQGTGELFF	TGTGCCAGCAGTTTACGGTCGCAGGGAACCGGGGAGCTGTTTTTT
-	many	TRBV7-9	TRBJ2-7	CASSPPTTSYEQYF	TGTGCCAGCAGCCCCCCGACTACCTCCTACGAGCAGTACTTC
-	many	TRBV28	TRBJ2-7	CASSAIRGSSYEQYF	TGTGCCAGCAGTGCCATCAGGGGCAGTTCCTACGAGCAGTACTTC
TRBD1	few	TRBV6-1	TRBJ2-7	CASSLIPSGTGGYEQYF	TGTGCCAGCAGTCTCATACCTTCCGGGACAGGAGGCTACGAGCAGTACTTC
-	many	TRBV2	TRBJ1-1	CASIEGRTALNEAFF	TGTGCCAGCATCGAGGGCAGAACAGCCTTAAATGAAGCTTTCTTT
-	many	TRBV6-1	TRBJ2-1	CASRPAGSSYNEQFF	TGTGCCAGCAGACCTGCTGGGAGCTCCTACAATGAGCAGTTCTTC
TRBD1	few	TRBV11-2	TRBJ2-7	CASSFIQGGFYEQYF	TGTGCCAGCAGCTTTATACAGGGGGGATTCTACGAGCAGTACTTC
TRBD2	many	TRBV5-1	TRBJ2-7	CASSLEGGLAGVSHEQYF	TGCGCCAGCAGCTTGGAGGGGGGACTAGCGGGAGTCAGCCACGAGCAGTACTTC
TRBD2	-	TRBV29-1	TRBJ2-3	CSSAPLAGGTDTQYF	TGCAGCTCGGCCCCACTAGCGGGAGGGACAGATACGCAGTATTTT
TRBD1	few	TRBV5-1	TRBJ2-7	CASSRNRGYEQYF	TGCGCCAGCAGCCGCAACAGGGGCTACGAGCAGTACTTC
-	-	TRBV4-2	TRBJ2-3	CASSYVGTNTDTQYF	TGTGCCAGCAGTTACGTAGGGACCAACACAGATACGCAGTATTTT
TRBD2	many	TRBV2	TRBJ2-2	CASSPGLAGNTGELFF	TGTGCCAGCAGCCCCGGACTAGCGGGAAACACCGGGGAGCTGTTTTTT
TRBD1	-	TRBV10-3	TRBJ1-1	CAISESQGGAEAFF	TGTGCCATCAGTGAGAGTCAGGGGGGAGCTGAAGCTTTCTTT
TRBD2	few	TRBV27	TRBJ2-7	CASSSLAGVGEQYF	TGTGCCAGCAGTTCACTAGCGGGAGTGGGCGAGCAGTACTTC
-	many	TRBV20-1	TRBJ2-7	CSASNEGGQVWDYEQYF	TGCAGTGCTAGTAACGAGGGGGGGCAGGTGTGGGACTACGAGCAGTACTTC
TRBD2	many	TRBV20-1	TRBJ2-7	CSARTSGSYEQYF	TGCAGTGCTAGAACTAGCGGGAGCTACGAGCAGTACTTC
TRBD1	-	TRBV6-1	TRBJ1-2	CASIPLFDREGYTF	TGTGCCAGCATTCCCCTTTTCGACAGGGAAGGCTACACCTTC
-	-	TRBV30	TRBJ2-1	CAWRRRTSSYNEQFF	TGTGCCTGGAGACGGCGGACCAGCTCCTACAATGAGCAGTTCTTC
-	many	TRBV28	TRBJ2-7	CASSLPLRGQEQYF	TGTGCCAGCAGCTTACCCCTGCGGGGGCAGGAGCAGTACTTC
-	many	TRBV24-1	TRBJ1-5	CATSDPGKGGNQPQHF	TGTGCCACCAGTGACCCCGGAAAGGGAGGCAATCAGCCCCAGCATTTT
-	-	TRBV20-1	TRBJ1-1	CSARETGRMNTEAFF	TGCAGTGCTAGAGAAACGGGGAGGATGAACACTGAAGCTTTCTTT
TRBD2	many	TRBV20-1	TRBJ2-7	CSAISASGNYEQYF	TGCAGTGCTATTTCTGCTAGCGGGAACTACGAGCAGTACTTC
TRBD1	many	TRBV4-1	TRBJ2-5	CASSQPGQGVETQYF	TGCGCCAGCAGCCAACCGGGACAGGGGGTAGAGACCCAGTACTTC
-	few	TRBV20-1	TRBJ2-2	CSAREARGHTGELFF	TGCAGTGCTAGAGAGGCCCGAGGGCACACCGGGGAGCTGTTTTTT
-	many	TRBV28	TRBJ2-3	CATSGTGRTDTQYF	TGTGCCACTTCTGGGACCGGGAGAACAGATACGCAGTATTTT
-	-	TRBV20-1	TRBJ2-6	CSALEPPGANVLTF	TGCAGTGCTCTTGAACCCCCTGGGGCCAACGTCCTGACTTTC
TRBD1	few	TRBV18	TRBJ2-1	CASSPRDRGLVEQFF	TGTGCCAGCTCACCACGGGACAGGGGATTGGTTGAGCAGTTCTTC
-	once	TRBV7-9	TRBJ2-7	CARTDTAGDEQYF	TGTGCCAGGACGGATACAGCGGGCGACGAGCAGTACTTC
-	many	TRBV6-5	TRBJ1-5	CASSYSRSNQPQHF	TGTGCCAGCAGTTACTCGAGAAGCAATCAGCCCCAGCATTTT
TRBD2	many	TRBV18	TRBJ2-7	CASSPGASGSYEQYF	TGTGCCAGCTCACCAGGGGCTAGCGGGAGTTACGAGCAGTACTTC
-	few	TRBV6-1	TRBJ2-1	CASKVGASSYNEQFF	TGTGCCAGCAAGGTTGGCGCTAGCTCCTACAATGAGCAGTTCTTC
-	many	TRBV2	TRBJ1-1	CASSPSGDTEAFF	TGTGCCAGCAGCCCTTCTGGGGACACTGAAGCTTTCTTT
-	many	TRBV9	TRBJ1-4	CASSVQGSTNEKLFF	TGTGCCAGCAGCGTGCAGGGATCTACTAATGAAAAACTGTTTTTT
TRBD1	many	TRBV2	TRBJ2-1	CASSRDSTNEQFF	TGTGCCAGCAGCCGGGACAGCACGAATGAGCAGTTCTTC
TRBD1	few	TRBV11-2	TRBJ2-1	CASSQRLDRNNEQFF	TGTGCCAGCAGCCAACGACTGGACAGGAACAATGAGCAGTTCTTC
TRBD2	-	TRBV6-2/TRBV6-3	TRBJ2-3	CASSQTSGSAGDTQYF	TGTGCCAGCAGCCAGACTAGCGGGAGCGCCGGAGATACGCAGTATTTT
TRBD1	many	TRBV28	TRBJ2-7	CASTLQGAYEQYF	TGTGCCAGCACTTTGCAGGGGGCCTACGAGCAGTACTTC
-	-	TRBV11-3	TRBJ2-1	CASSLDSEGHEQFF	TGTGCCAGCAGCTTAGATTCAGAGGGGCATGAGCAGTTCTTC
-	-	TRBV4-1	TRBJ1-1	CASSQERRTEAFF	TGCGCCAGCAGCCAAGAGCGACGGACTGAAGCTTTCTTT
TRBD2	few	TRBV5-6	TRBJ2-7	CASSLSASGRLPPEQYF	TGTGCCAGCAGCTTGTCGGCTAGCGGGAGGCTGCCCCCCGAGCAGTACTTC
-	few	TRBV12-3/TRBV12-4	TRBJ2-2	CASPGDSPLGSGELFF	TGTGCCAGCCCGGGGGACAGCCCCCTAGGTTCCGGGGAGCTGTTTTTT
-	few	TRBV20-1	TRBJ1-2	CSWGGADYGYTF	TGCAGTTGGGGGGGGGCTGACTATGGCTACACCTTC
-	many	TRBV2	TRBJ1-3	CASSPAFRDSGNTIYF	TGTGCCAGCAGTCCCGCGTTCAGGGACTCTGGAAACACCATATATTTT
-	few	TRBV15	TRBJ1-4	CATSRDSGNEKLFF	TGTGCCACCAGCAGAGATTCCGGGAATGAAAAACTGTTTTTT
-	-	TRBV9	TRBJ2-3	CASSEQGLLASTDTQYF	TGTGCCAGCAGTGAACAGGGACTGCTAGCTAGCACAGATACGCAGTATTTT
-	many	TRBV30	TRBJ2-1	CAWSVLVSLVGISYNEQFF	TGTGCCTGGAGTGTACTGGTGTCGTTAGTAGGTATTTCCTACAATGAGCAGTTCTTC
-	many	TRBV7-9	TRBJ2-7	CASSFGPAYEQYF	TGTGCCAGCAGCTTTGGACCTGCCTACGAGCAGTACTTC
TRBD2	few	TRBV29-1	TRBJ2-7	CSAKLAGGFYEQYF	TGCAGCGCCAAACTAGCGGGAGGCTTCTACGAGCAGTACTTC